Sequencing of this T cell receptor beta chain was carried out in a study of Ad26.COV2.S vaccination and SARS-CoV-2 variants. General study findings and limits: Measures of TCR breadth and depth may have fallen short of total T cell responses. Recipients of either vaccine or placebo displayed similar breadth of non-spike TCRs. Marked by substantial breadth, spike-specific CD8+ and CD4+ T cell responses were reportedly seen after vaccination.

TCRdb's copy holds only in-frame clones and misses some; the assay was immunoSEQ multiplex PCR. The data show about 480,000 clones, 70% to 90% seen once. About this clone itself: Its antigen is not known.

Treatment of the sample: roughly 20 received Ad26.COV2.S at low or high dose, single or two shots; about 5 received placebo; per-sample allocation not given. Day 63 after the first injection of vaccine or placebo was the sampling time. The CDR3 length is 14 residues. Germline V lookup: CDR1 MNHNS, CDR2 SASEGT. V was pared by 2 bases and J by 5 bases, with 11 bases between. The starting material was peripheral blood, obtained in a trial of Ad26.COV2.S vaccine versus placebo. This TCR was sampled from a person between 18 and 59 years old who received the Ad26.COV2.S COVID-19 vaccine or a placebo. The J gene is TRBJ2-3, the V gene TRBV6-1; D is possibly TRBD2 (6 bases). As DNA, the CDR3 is TGTGCCAGCAGTGAAAGGTGGCGGGGAGATACGCAGTATTTT. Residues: CASSERWRGDTQYF.